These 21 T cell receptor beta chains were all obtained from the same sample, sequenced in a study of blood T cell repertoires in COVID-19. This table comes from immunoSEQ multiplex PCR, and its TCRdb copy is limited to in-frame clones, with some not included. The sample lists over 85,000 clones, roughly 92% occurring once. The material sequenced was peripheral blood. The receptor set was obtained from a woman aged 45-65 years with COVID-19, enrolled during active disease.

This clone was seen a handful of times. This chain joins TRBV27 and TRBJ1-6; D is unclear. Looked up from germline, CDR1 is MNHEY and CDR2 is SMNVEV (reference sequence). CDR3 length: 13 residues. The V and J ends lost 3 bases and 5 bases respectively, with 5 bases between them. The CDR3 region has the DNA TGTGCCAGCAGTTTCCGTAATAATTCACCCCTCCACTTT. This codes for CASSFRNNSPLHF.

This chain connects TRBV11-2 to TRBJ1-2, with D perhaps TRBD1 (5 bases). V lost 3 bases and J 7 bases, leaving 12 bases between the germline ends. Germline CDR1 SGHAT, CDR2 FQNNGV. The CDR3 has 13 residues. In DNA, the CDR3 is TGTGCCAGCAGCTTTAGGACAACAGGTGGCTACACCTTC. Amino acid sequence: CASSFRTTGGYTF.

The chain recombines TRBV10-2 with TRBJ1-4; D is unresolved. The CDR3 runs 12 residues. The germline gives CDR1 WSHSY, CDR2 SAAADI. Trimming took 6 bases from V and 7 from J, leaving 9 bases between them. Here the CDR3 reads CASSSGSEKLFF. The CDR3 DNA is TGCGCCAGCAGCTCGGGATCTGAAAAACTGTTTTTT.

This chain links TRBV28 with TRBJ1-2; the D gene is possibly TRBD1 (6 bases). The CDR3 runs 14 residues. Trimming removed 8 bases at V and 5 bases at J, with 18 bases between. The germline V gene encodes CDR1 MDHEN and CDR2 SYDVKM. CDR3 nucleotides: TGTGCCAGCCGTACGGCAGGGGCGGGTTATGGCTACACCTTC. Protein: CASRTAGAGYGYTF.

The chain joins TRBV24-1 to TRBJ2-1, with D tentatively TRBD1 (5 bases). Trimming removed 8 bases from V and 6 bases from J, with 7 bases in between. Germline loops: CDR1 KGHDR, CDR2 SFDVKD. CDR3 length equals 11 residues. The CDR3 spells CATKRGNEQFF. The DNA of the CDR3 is TGTGCCACCAAAAGGGGCAATGAGCAGTTCTTC.

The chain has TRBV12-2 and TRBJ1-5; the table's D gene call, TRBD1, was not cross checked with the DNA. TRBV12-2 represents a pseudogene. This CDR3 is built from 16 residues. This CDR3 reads CASRLGPTGAQQPQHF. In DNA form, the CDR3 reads TGTGCAAGTCGCTTAGGTCCCACAGGGGCGCAGCAGCCCCAGCATTTT.

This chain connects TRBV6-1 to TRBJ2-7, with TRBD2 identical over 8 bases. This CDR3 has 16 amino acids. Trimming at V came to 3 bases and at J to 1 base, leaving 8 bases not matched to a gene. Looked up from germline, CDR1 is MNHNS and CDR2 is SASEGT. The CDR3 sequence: CASSEGVASGSYEQYF. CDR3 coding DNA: TGTGCCAGCAGTGAGGGTGTGGCTAGCGGGTCCTACGAGCAGTACTTC.

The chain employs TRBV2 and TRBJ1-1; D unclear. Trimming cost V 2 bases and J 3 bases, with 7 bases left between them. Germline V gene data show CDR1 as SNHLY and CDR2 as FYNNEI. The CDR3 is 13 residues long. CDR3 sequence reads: CASSESVYTEAFF. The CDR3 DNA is TGTGCCAGCAGTGAATCAGTTTACACTGAAGCTTTCTTT. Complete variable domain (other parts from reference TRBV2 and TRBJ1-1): EPEVTQTPSHQVTQMGQEVILRCVPISNHLYFYWYRQILGQKVEFLVSFYNNEISEKSEIFDDQFSVERPDGSNFTLKIRSTKLEDSAMYFCASSESVYTEAFFGQGTRLTVV.

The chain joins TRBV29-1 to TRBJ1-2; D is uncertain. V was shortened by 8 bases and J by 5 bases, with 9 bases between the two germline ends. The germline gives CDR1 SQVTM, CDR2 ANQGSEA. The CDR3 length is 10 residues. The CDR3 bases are TGCAGCTCCGGAGAATATGGCTACACCTTC. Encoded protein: CSSGEYGYTF.

Here the CDR3 DNA reads TGTGCCAGCAGCTTACCGGGACTAGCGGGGGAAATCAATGAGCAGTTCTTC. Translating it yields CASSLPGLAGEINEQFF. This rearrangement joins TRBV11-2 to TRBJ2-1; TRBD2 aligns across 14 bases. V lost 2 bases and J lost 6; bases outside the gene matches: 6. This CDR3 spans 17 amino acids. Germline CDR1 and CDR2: SGHAT and FQNNGV.

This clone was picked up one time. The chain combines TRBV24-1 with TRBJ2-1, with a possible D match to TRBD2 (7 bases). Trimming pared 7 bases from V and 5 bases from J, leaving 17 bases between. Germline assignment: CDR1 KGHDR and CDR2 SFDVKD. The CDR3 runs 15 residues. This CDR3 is CATSKRGGFNNEQFF. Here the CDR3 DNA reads TGTGCCACCAGCAAGCGCGGGGGCTTTAACAATGAGCAGTTCTTC.

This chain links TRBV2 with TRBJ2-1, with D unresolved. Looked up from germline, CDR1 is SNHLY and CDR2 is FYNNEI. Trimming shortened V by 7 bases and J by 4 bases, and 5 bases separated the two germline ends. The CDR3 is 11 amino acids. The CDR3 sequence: CASTEYNEQFF. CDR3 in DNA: TGTGCCAGCACAGAATACAATGAGCAGTTCTTC.

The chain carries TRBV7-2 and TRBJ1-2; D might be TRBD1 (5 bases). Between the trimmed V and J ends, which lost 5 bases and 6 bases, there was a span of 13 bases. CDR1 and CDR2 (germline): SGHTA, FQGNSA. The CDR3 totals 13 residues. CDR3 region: CASSLTASHGYTF. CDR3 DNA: TGTGCCAGCAGCCTGACAGCATCACATGGCTACACCTTC.

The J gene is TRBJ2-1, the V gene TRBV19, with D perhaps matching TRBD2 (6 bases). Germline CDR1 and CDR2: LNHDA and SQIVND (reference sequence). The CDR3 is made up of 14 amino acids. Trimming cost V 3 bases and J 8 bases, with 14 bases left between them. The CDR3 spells CASSIPGVKDEQFF. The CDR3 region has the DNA TGTGCCAGTAGTATTCCGGGGGTTAAGGATGAGCAGTTCTTC.

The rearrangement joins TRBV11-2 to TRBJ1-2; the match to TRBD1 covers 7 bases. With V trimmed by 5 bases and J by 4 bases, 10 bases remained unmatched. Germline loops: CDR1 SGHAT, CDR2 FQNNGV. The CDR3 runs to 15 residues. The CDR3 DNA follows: TGTGCCAGCAGCACCCAGGGACAGACCTTCTATGGCTACACCTTC. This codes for CASSTQGQTFYGYTF.

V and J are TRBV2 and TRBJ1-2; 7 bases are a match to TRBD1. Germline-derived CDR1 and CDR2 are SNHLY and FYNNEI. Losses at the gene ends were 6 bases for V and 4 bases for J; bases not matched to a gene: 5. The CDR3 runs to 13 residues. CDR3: CASRDRFVYGYTF. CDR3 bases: TGTGCCAGCAGGGACAGGTTCGTCTATGGCTACACCTTC.

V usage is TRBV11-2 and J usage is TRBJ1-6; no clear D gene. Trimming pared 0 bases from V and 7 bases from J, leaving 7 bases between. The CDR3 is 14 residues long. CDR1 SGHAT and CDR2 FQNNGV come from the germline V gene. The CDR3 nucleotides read TGTGCCAGCAGCTTAGATAGCGCAAATTCACCCCTCCACTTT. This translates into CASSLDSANSPLHF.

The DNA of the CDR3 is TGTGCCAGTAGTATTTACGGGACTGGAAACACCATATATTTT. As protein: CASSIYGTGNTIYF. This chain connects TRBV19 to TRBJ1-3; no firm D call. This CDR3 contains 14 residues. Germline CDR1 and CDR2: LNHDA and SQIVND (reference sequence). Trimming removed 3 bases from V and 2 bases from J, with 8 bases in between.

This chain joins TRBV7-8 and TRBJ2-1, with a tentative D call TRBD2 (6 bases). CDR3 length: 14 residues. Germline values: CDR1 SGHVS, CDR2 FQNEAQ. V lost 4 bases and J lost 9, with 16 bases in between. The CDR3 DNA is TGTGCCAGCAGCTCCGGGACTTTAAGGAGTGAGCAGTTCTTC. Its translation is CASSSGTLRSEQFF.

The CDR3 loop is CASRRSSYNSPLHF. The DNA for the CDR3 is TGTGCCAGCAGGAGAAGCTCCTATAATTCACCCCTCCACTTT. The chain recombines TRBV6-5 with TRBJ1-6; D not certain. The germline gives CDR1 MNHEY, CDR2 SVGAGI. Trimming pared 6 bases from V and 0 bases from J, leaving 6 bases between. This CDR3 has 14 amino acids.

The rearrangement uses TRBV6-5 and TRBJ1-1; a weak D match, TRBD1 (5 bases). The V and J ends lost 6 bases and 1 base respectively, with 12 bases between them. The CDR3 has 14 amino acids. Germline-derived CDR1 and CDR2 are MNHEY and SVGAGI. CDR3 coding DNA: TGTGCCAGCAGAGTCGGACACAGGAACACTGAAGCTTTCTTT. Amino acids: CASRVGHRNTEAFF.